The 16 T cell receptor beta chains below were found in one sample sequenced in a study of response to subunit inactivated influenza vaccine. TCRdb passed the RT-PCR reads through MiXCR, listing each CDR3 protein once. Among a few hundred thousand distinct CDR3 sequences listed, 14% were seen once. This material consisted of PBMCs from blood, taken approximately 13 days after vaccination. The receptors stem from a man aged 50 or older who received an inactivated influenza vaccine.

This sequence joins TRBV28 and TRBJ2-6; D remains ambiguous. The CDR3 runs 15 residues. The germline V and J ends were trimmed by 3 bases and 2 bases, with 8 bases remaining between them. CDR1 is MDHEN, CDR2 SYDVKM, per germline. The CDR3 loop reads CASSFLSAGANVLTF. CDR3 sequence (DNA): TGTGCCAGCAGTTTTCTATCCGCTGGGGCCAACGTCCTGACTTTC.

This clonotype occurred many times. The rearrangement uses TRBV5-1 and TRBJ2-2, with 9 bases aligning to TRBD1. The germline V gene encodes CDR1 SGHRS and CDR2 YFSETQ. This CDR3 region has 16 residues. V was pared by 4 bases and J by 1 base, with 5 bases of the junction left unmatched. CDR3 DNA sequence: TGCGCCAGCAGCCCAGGGACAGGGCTGAACACCGGGGAGCTGTTTTTT. Translated, it gives CASSPGTGLNTGELFF.

This chain connects TRBV20-1 to TRBJ1-2, with D possibly TRBD1 on 6 matching bases. The CDR3 has 12 residues. Germline assignment: CDR1 DFQATT and CDR2 SNEGSKA (reference sequence). Trimming cost V 3 bases and J 6 bases, with 11 bases left between them. CDR3 bases: TGCAGTGCTAGTGGGGGCAGGCATGGCTACACCTTC. It specifies CSASGGRHGYTF.

This clonotype showed up just once. The chain joins TRBV5-1 to TRBJ2-5, with D unclear. Trimming took 4 bases from V and 4 from J, leaving 14 bases between them. This CDR3 contains 14 residues. CDR1 and CDR2 from the germline V gene are SGHRS and YFSETQ. The CDR3 DNA reads TGCGCCAGCAGCCTGCAAGGGATCGGAGAGACCCAGTACTTC. Its protein is CASSLQGIGETQYF.

J is TRBJ1-2 and V is TRBV5-5, with TRBD1 as a possible D gene (5 bases). V lost 0 bases and J lost 8, with 17 bases in between. In germline, CDR1 is SGHKS, CDR2 YYEKEE (reference sequence). The CDR3 totals 15 residues. The CDR3 region is CASSLAGGALIGYTF. CDR3 in DNA: TGTGCCAGCAGCTTGGCGGGGGGAGCCCTTATCGGCTACACCTTC.

This clonotype was detected a few times. V gene TRBV20-1 combines with J gene TRBJ2-7; maybe TRBD1 (6 bases). From germline, CDR1 is DFQATT and CDR2 SNEGSKA (reference sequence). Trimming took off 0 bases at V and 3 bases at J, with 12 bases between the two ends. The CDR3 extends over 14 amino acids. The CDR3 DNA sequence: TGCAGTGCTAGAGAAACAGGGCGGAACTACGAGCAGTACTTC. The encoded protein is CSARETGRNYEQYF.

This rearrangement joins TRBV5-8 to TRBJ2-5; TRBD2 might be the D (6 bases). The germline gives CDR1 SGHTS, CDR2 YDEGEE. The CDR3 is 13 amino acids. The V gene lost 9 bases and the J gene lost 5 bases, with 17 bases spanning the gap. The CDR3 spells CATQGRAGETQYF. CDR3 in DNA: TGTGCCACCCAAGGAAGGGCGGGGGAGACCCAGTACTTC.

The chain carries TRBV4-3 and TRBJ2-1; 8 positions agree with TRBD2. V lost 1 base, J lost 3 bases, and 2 bases stayed unmatched. The germline CDR1 and CDR2 sequences are LGHNA and YSLEER. CDR3 size: 15 residues. The CDR3 sequence: CASSQVLAGYNEQFF. CDR3 nucleotides: TGCGCCAGCAGCCAAGTGCTAGCGGGCTACAATGAGCAGTTCTTC.

The J gene is TRBJ2-1, the V gene TRBV7-2; D could derive from TRBD1 or TRBD2 (6 bases each). V lost 3 bases and J lost 6, with 15 bases in between. The CDR3 consists of 15 residues. The germline V gene has CDR1 SGHTA and CDR2 FQGNSA. CDR3: CASSLWGAMRNEQFF. CDR3 in DNA: TGTGCCAGCAGCTTGTGGGGGGCCATGCGCAATGAGCAGTTCTTC.

CDR3 sequence reads: CASSPGVAQQETQYF. The CDR3 DNA is TGTGCCAGCAGCCCTGGGGTAGCGCAACAAGAGACCCAGTACTTC. The chain uses TRBV9 and TRBJ2-5; D might be TRBD2 (5 bases). The CDR3 extends over 15 amino acids. The germline gives CDR1 SGDLS, CDR2 YYNGEE. Trimming stripped 4 bases from V and 2 bases from J, with 15 bases between.

This clonotype was seen a handful of times. The chain is built from TRBV12-3 or TRBV12-4 and TRBJ1-1, with 9 bases identical to TRBD1. V was pared by 7 bases and J by 4 bases, with 7 bases of the junction left unmatched. This CDR3 has 14 amino acids. CDR3 coding DNA: TGTGCCAGCAACCCGACAGGGGGAGGCACTGAAGCTTTCTTT. The encoded protein is CASNPTGGGTEAFF.

The V call is TRBV9, the J call TRBJ2-7, with 10 bases lining up with TRBD2. Germline V CDR1 and CDR2: SGDLS, YYNGEE. The ends lost 0 bases at V and 4 bases at J; junction bases unmatched: 7. The CDR3 has 16 residues. CDR3 nucleotide sequence: TGTGCCAGCAGCGTAGGGGCTAGCGGGAGTTTTTACGAGCAGTACTTC. It yields the protein CASSVGASGSFYEQYF.

This clonotype has a handful of counts. The chain couples TRBV23-1 to TRBJ2-1; TRBD2 matches 7 bases. TRBV23-1 is reported as an ORF; its role is uncertain. J lost 4 bases, V lost 0 bases, and 9 bases had no gene match. The CDR3 extends over 17 amino acids. DNA of the CDR3: TGCGCCAGCAGTCAATCGAGGCCTAGCGGAGAATACAATGAGCAGTTCTTC. Its translation is CASSQSRPSGEYNEQFF.

This clonotype was detected a few times. The rearrangement links TRBV7-2 to TRBJ2-1; D call uncertain. Deletions cut 1 base from V and 2 bases from J, with 6 bases between. Germline V lookup: CDR1 SGHTA, CDR2 FQGNSA. The CDR3 consists of 14 residues. DNA of the CDR3: TGTGCCAGCAGCTTAGATATCCCCTACAATGAGCAGTTCTTC. Amino acids: CASSLDIPYNEQFF.

The chain is built from TRBV12-3 or TRBV12-4 and TRBJ1-4; no definite D call. The CDR3 totals 12 residues. V gave up 2 bases and J gave up 5 bases, with 3 bases separating them. The CDR3 DNA follows: TGTGCCAGCAGTTTATGGAATGAAAAACTGTTTTTT. Translation: CASSLWNEKLFF.

This clonotype has just a few counts. V is TRBV6-5 and J is TRBJ2-1, with D possibly being TRBD1 (6 bases). Germline V lookup: CDR1 MNHEY, CDR2 SVGAGI. This CDR3 has 13 amino acids. Trimming cost V 0 bases and J 8 bases, with 8 bases left between them. In DNA, the CDR3 is TGTGCCAGCAGTTACTCGGACAGTGATGAGCAGTTCTTC. Its protein is CASSYSDSDEQFF.